This TCR beta chain originates from a study of cytomegalovirus exposure and HLA in healthy donors. Study-level points and caveats: Excluded were some V segments that proved indistinguishable, including TRBV6-2 and TRBV6-3. Through in vitro validation, three CMV-associated chains were shown to be specific for CMV antigens. Apparent HLA restriction characterized most CMV-associated TCR beta chains in a later analysis. Most subjects had HLA-A and HLA-B alleles reportedly predicted accurately by TCR beta sequences.

Researchers ran the PCR with 60 Vbeta and 13 Jbeta primers. Sequencing was performed with immunoSEQ multiplex PCR; in TCRdb, only in-frame clones are kept and a portion is missing. The repertoire holds around 70,000 clones, around 62% seen once, with 2.8% in the top ten. V lost 2 bases to trimming and J lost 6 bases; unmatched junction nucleotides: 5. This CDR3 spans 13 amino acids. Germline V gene sequence: CDR1 GTSNPN, CDR2 SVGIG (reference sequence). This clone turned up a few times. The antigen is unknown. Material: PBMCs. The source is a man aged 25-40 years in good health and CMV-seronegative. The chain links TRBV30 to TRBJ2-3; 7 bases agree with TRBD1. CDR3 residues: CAWSFRGLDTQYF. CDR3 DNA sequence: TGTGCCTGGAGTTTTAGGGGGCTGGATACGCAGTATTTT.